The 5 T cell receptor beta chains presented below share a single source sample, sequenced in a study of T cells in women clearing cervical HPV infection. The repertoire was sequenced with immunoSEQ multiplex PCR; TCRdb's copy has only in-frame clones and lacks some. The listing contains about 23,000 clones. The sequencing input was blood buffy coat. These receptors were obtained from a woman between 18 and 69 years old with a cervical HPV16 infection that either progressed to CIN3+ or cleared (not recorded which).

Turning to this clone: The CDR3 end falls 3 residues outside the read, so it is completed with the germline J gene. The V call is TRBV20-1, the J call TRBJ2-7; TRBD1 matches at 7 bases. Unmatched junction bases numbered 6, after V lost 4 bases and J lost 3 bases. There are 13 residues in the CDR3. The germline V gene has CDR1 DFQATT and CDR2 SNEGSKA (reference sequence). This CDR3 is CSAKTGANYEQYF. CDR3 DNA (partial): TGCAGTGCTAAAACAGGGGCGAACTACGAG.

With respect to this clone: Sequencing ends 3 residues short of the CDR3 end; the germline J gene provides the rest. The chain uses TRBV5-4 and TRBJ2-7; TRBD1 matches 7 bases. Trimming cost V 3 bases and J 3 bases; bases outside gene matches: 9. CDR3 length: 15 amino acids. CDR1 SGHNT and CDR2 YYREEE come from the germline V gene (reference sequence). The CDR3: CASSYPGTEIYEQYF. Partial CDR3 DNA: TGTGCCAGCAGCTACCCCGGGACAGAAATCTACGAG.

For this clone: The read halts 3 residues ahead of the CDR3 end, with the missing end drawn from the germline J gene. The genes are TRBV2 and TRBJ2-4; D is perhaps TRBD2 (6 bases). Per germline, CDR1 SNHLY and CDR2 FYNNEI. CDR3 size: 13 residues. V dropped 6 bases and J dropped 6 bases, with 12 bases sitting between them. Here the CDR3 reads CASRSTSLNIQYF. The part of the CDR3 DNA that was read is TGTGCCAGCAGATCGACTAGTTTAAACATT.

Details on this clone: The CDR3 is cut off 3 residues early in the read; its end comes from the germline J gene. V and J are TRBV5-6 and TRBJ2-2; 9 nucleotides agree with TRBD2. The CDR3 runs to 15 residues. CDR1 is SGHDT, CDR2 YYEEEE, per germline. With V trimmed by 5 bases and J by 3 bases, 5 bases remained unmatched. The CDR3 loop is CASSLAGDYTGELFF. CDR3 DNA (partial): TGTGCCAGCAGTTTAGCGGGAGACTACACCGGGGAG. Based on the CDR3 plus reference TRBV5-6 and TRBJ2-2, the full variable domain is DAGVTQSPTHLIKTRGQQVTLRCSPKSGHDTVSWYQQALGQGPQFIFQYYEEEERQRGNFPDRFSGHQFPNYSSELNVNALLLGDSALYLCASSLAGDYTGELFFGEGSRLTVL.

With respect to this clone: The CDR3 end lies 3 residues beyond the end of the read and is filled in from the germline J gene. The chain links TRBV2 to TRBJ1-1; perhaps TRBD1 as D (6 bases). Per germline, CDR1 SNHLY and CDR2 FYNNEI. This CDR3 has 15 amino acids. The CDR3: CASSVERGAGDTAFF. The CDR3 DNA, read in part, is TGTGCCAGCAGTGTTGAACGGGGGGCCGGAGATACG. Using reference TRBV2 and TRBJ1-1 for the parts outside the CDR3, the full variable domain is EPEVTQTPSHQVTQMGQEVILRCVPISNHLYFYWYRQILGQKVEFLVSFYNNEISEKSEIFDDQFSVERPDGSNFTLKIRSTKLEDSAMYFCASSVERGAGDTAFFGQGTRLTVV.